This T cell receptor beta chain was recorded in a study of blood T cell repertoires in COVID-19. Across the whole study: Some COVID-19 samples were acute and others convalescent; all came from the United States, Italy and Spain. T cells, B-cell-depleted T cells, or PBMCs provided the cDNA or gDNA that served as material.

The authors' processing: Reference gene primer amplification gave nucleated cell count estimates. The method was immunoSEQ multiplex PCR; TCRdb's version includes in-frame clones alone and lacks a portion of them. V, J and clone size are taken as reported in that table, and D and trimming were inferred from the DNA itself. The data hold 35,000 or so clones, with around 84% observed a single time. Sample: peripheral blood. The clonotype comes from a man between 65 and 85 years old with acute or convalescent COVID-19.

The CDR3 reads CASSPVRPGVYEQYF. In nucleotides, the CDR3 is TGTGCCAGCAGCCCCGTGAGACCAGGGGTTTACGAGCAGTACTTC. The V call is TRBV6-2 or TRBV6-3, the J call TRBJ2-5; a possible D gene is TRBD1 (6 bases). The J call may not be correct, given that the DNA end is closer to TRBJ2-7. Germline V CDR1 and CDR2: MNHEY, SVGEGT. The CDR3 has 15 amino acids.